The source of this TCR beta chain is a study of cytomegalovirus exposure and HLA in healthy donors (dated by TCRdb to about 2017). Context from the whole study: According to an earlier analysis of 550 to 700 of the donors, about 170 million T cells yielded roughly 110 million unique TCR beta sequences and about 300 Gb of sequence data. Roughly 320 gigabases of sequencing data and approximately 91 million unique TCR sequences made up an early release that covered several hundred HLA-typed donors. The genetic ancestry cluster associated with self-reported Caucasian donors included about 84% of the roughly 410 genotyped donors. The study aimed to test whether signatures of past pathogen exposure could be identified by cataloging public T cell receptors. The study profiled the T cell repertoires of fewer than 850 subjects by immunosequencing and related them to cytomegalovirus serostatus. Besides the first cohort of hundreds of subjects, a separate validation cohort made up of 120 different subjects was used. To predict cytomegalovirus infection status, the study combined high-throughput TCR immunosequencing, statistical association of individual TCRs with disease status, and machine learning. To study patterns of TCR occurrence, a later analysis re-analyzed previously published TCR beta repertoires from 550 to 800 donors and added high-resolution HLA genotyping. Rather than using new phenotypic data, the later analysis identified candidate immune exposures from TCR beta sequences and from how often those sequences occurred across donors. An earlier analysis of around 580 of the donors used high-throughput TCR beta sequencing to judge whether each TCR beta V gene segment behaved as functional or pseudogenic. Donor age, sex, ethnicity and CMV serostatus were compiled together with the repertoire data. In a later genetic analysis, genome-wide SNP genotypes for 398 of the 666 donors were used, and that subset was treated as a discovery cohort. Every repertoire in the discovery cohort had been generated on one and the same sequencing platform. Class I and class II HLA loci were covered by the typing at four-digit resolution. Typing coverage differed by locus: A, B, C, DRB1 and DQB1 were typed in roughly 620-630 donors, DQA1 in approximately 520, DPA1 in over 600, and DPB1 in 450 to 490. Roughly 5 DR-DQ haplotypes were handled as single units for association and clustering, since linkage in the cohort was strong. On average, around 240,000 unique TCR beta nucleotide sequences were sequenced per donor among a few hundred genotyped donors of the cohort, with roughly 18% of those sequences being non-productive. The paper's findings and limits, for the study overall: Because HLA typing was missing for some donors at each locus, association tests included only the typed subset. Presence/absence analyses assumed roughly uniform sequencing depth across donors, an assumption that may not hold. CMV serostatus was the only immune exposure information available for the cohort. A further reported finding was that TCR beta sequences accurately predicted the HLA-A and HLA-B alleles for most subjects in the first cohort. According to a later analysis, parvovirus B19, influenza, CMV and Epstein-Barr virus appeared linked to several top co-occurrence clusters. Most CMV-associated TCR beta chains appeared to be HLA-restricted in a later analysis, and the HLA associations seemed to be driven largely by CMV exposure. The classifier was reported to diagnose cytomegalovirus status with high specificity and sensitivity in both the original cohort and the validation cohort. The study gave a list of some 150 TCR beta chains associated with cytomegalovirus. It was suggested by the authors that the approach could potentially be generalized to other disease states and immunological phenotypes. In a later analysis, HLA-associated TCR beta chains were found to be more clonally expanded and to have lower generation probabilities than equally common non-associated chains. Assigning TCR associations to individual alleles was difficult when HLA alleles, especially DR and DQ, strongly co-occurred. Some IMGT-functional V segments, including TRBV6-2 and TRBV6-3, could not be distinguished by the 87-base-pair reads and were therefore excluded. In a later analysis, some 18,000 TCR beta sequences were associated with specific HLA alleles at a false discovery rate of 0.05. Linkage disequilibrium might explain the correlated functional status among segregating V segments, but an unknown experimental factor could not be excluded. In a later analysis, TCR association rates were found to vary across HLA loci, with the most associated TCRs seen for DRB1 alleles and the fewest for HLA-C alleles. In this cohort, only TCR beta chains were sequenced, and detectable features were limited by the absence of alpha or paired-chain data. V-gene and J-gene trimming of TCR beta chains was associated with a missense DCLRE1C variant in a later genetic analysis, and the association was replicated in an independent cohort. A later genetic analysis reported fewer N-insertions in productive TCRs among donors in an Asian-associated ancestry cluster than the approximately 700-donor mean. Broadly in line with IMGT annotations, most TCR beta V segments showed up in productive rearrangements about 87% or about 30% of the time in an earlier analysis of around 550 of the donors. In vitro tests confirmed that a few of the cytomegalovirus-associated TCR beta chains recognize cytomegalovirus antigens. Because counts were too low, approximately 15 rarely observed V segments, including chromosome 9 orphons, were excluded from the earlier analysis of roughly 580 of the donors. A cluster of highly shared sequence variants was judged likely to be a technical artifact of the sequencing pipeline. Most TCR sequences were seen in very few donors, while some public TCRs were found in many individuals.

Libraries were prepared through the immunoSEQ multiplex PCR assay. A mixture of 60 forward primers for TCR Vbeta segments and 13 reverse primers for TCR Jbeta segments was used in the multiplex PCR. A multiplex PCR assay on genomic DNA amplified the CDR3 region of rearranged TCR beta genes. Amplified TCR beta libraries were sequenced as 87-base-pair reads on the Illumina HiSeq System. The authors processed their data as follows. A later analysis counted about 76 million unique TCR beta chains across the 700 or so repertoires, and approximately 11 million of these chains were shared by at least two donors. Raw reads were error-corrected and collapsed into unique sequences with a nearest-neighbor algorithm that merged closely related sequences to remove PCR and sequencing errors. To assign V, D and J gene segments, CDR3 sequences were aligned to IMGT reference sequences. For a sequence to be retained, at least a six-nucleotide match to both a V gene segment and a J gene segment was required. A rearrangement was called productive if the CDR3 had no stop codons and remained in frame with V and J, and every other rearrangement was called non-productive. Following IMGT convention, CDR3 was defined as the stretch from the second conserved V-encoded cysteine to the conserved J-encoded phenylalanine. The earlier analysis of about 570 of the donors excluded any sequence lacking an unambiguous match to a single V gene segment. In an earlier analysis of a few hundred of the donors, V segments were called functional above 56.7% productive rearrangements and were called segregating when the between-donor standard deviation exceeded 5%. A statistical classification framework was developed to diagnose cytomegalovirus status using the catalog of TCR beta chain sequences. A later analysis assigned V and J genes by comparing TCR nucleotide sequences with IMGT/GENE-DB human TR gene sequences. Using the TCRdist pipeline, a later analysis assigned CDR3 sequences along with most-parsimonious VDJ recombination scenarios. In a later analysis, each TCR beta chain was defined by its CDR3 amino acid sequence together with its V-gene family, and reads lacking a unique V-gene family were excluded. In a later analysis, fewer than 600 highly shared, low-generation-probability nucleotide sequences were removed to address suspected cross-contamination and a sequencing artifact. In a later analysis, a clonal expansion index was calculated for each public chain from normalized within-repertoire ranks of inferred template counts. In a later analysis, generation probabilities were computed using a VDJ recombination model fitted to out-of-frame rearrangements, and the results were checked against IGoR. A later analysis scored TCR-TCR, TCR-HLA and TCR-CMV co-occurrence with hypergeometric tests, applying a repertoire-size bias correction to TCR pairs. In a later analysis, false discovery rates were estimated by permuting HLA or CMV assignments 20 times. In a later analysis, co-occurring TCRs were grouped with DBSCAN, and TCRdist sequence similarity was added when clustering was performed within HLA-allele-positive subsets. Repertoires with fewer than 30,000 or more than 120,000 public chains, plus five repertoires with anomalous nucleotide sharing, were excluded from co-occurrence clustering. Held by TCRdb, this immuneACCESS table contains in-frame sequences only and omits some clones. Under half of the omission traces to an unresolved V gene where checked; the cause of the rest is unknown. Clone size and V and J calls were adopted from that table, with D and trimming inferred from the DNA. The sample data list some 200,000 clones, and about 85% of these were observed just once. Of the sample, approximately 3.8% falls within the top ten clones.

In regard to this clone: The antigen it recognizes is unknown. The record has no base qualities; no much larger clone is one base away.

V and J are truncated by 4 bases and 1 base respectively, leaving an intervening sequence of 6 bases. CDR1 and CDR2, looked up from the germline V gene (reference sequence), are SGHNT and YYREEE. The CDR3 numbers 13 residues from cysteine through phenylalanine. Only the CDR3 portion is preserved as DNA: 39 bases, with reading frame beginning at the first base. The cohort consisted of some 670 healthy bone marrow donors. At the time of sampling, every cohort member was nominally healthy, though immune exposures that went unrecorded were likely present. The donor tested CMV seronegative, placing the donor among the 352 seronegative members of the cohort. A peripheral blood sample was collected from each donor, and TCR beta sequencing was performed on peripheral blood mononuclear cells. Genomic DNA extraction from the blood cell samples was performed with the Qiagen DNeasy Blood Extraction Kit.

The receptor comes from a man between 50 and 59 years old in good health and CMV-seronegative. Here the chain combines TRBV5-4 and TRBJ1-3; the D gene assignment is ambiguous. Source material: PBMCs. CDR3 protein: CASSPLSGNTIYF. The DNA sequence follows: TGTGCCAGCAGCCCGTTATCTGGAAACACCATATATTTT.